The 27 T cell receptor beta chains below come from one sample, sequenced in a study of Ad26.COV2.S vaccination and SARS-CoV-2 variants. This table comes from immunoSEQ multiplex PCR, and its TCRdb copy is limited to in-frame clones, with some not included. The sample carries about 680,000 clones, 89% recorded once. Sample treatment: some 20 received Ad26.COV2.S at low or high dose, single or two shots; roughly 5 received placebo; per-sample allocation not given. Day 63 after the first vaccine or placebo injection was the time point for sampling. Material: peripheral blood, obtained in a trial of Ad26.COV2.S vaccine versus placebo. The receptors derive from a person between 18 and 59 years old who received the Ad26.COV2.S COVID-19 vaccine or a placebo.

The V call is TRBV14, the J call TRBJ2-7; TRBD2 aligns across 11 bases. With V trimmed by 3 bases and J by 7 bases, 8 bases remained unmatched. Germline V CDR1 and CDR2: SGHDN, FVKESK. This CDR3 is 15 amino acids long. CDR3 DNA sequence: TGTGCCAGCAGCCAGATAGCGGGGGGGCCGAGGGAGCAGTACTTC. Residues: CASSQIAGGPREQYF. Full variable domain (outside the CDR3, taken from reference TRBV14 and TRBJ2-7): EAGVTQFPSHSVIEKGQTVTLRCDPISGHDNLYWYRRVMGKEIKFLLHFVKESKQDESGMPNNRFLAERTGGTYSTLKVQPAELEDSGVYFCASSQIAGGPREQYFGPGTRLTVT.

In the case of this clone: Other DNA sequences from this sample encode an identical CDR3 as well. The J gene is TRBJ2-7, the V gene TRBV29-1; D may be TRBD1 or TRBD2 (5 bases each). Trimming shortened V by 3 bases and J by 2 bases, and 8 bases separated the two germline ends. Germline V gives CDR1 SQVTM, CDR2 ANQGSEA. There are 12 residues in the CDR3. This chain's CDR3 is CSVEGVTYEQYF. In DNA form, the CDR3 reads TGCAGCGTTGAGGGGGTTACCTACGAGCAGTACTTC.

V usage is TRBV4-3 and J usage is TRBJ1-6; D is unclear. Trimming pared 1 base from V and 9 bases from J, leaving 13 bases between. The CDR3 is 15 amino acids. Germline CDR1 is LGHNA and CDR2 is YSLEER. The CDR3 region has the DNA TGCGCCAGCAGCCAAGGGCGGGGAGCTGGTTCACCCCTCCACTTT. It encodes CASSQGRGAGSPLHF.

This chain links TRBV27 with TRBJ1-6, with 11 bases that match TRBD1. The CDR3 extends over 14 amino acids. Germline V lookup: CDR1 MNHEY, CDR2 SMNVEV (reference sequence). Trimming removed 6 bases from V and 10 bases from J; junction bases left unmatched: 5. CDR3 in amino acids: CASRRTGGSSPLHF. In nucleotides, the CDR3 is TGTGCCAGCAGGCGGACAGGGGGCAGCTCACCCCTCCACTTT.

This rearrangement joins TRBV7-9 to TRBJ2-3, with 8 positions matching TRBD2. V dropped 4 bases and J dropped 1; count of bases not matched to a gene: 10. The CDR3 length is 17 residues. Per germline, CDR1 SEHNR and CDR2 FQNEAQ (reference sequence). CDR3 loop: CASSSHAGGTRTDTQYF. CDR3 coding DNA: TGTGCCAGCAGCTCCCACGCGGGGGGCACCCGCACAGATACGCAGTATTTT.

A note on this clone: The junction departs from germline at one end; a sequencing error may be responsible. The gene calls are TRBV7-2 and TRBJ2-5, with a possible D match to TRBD2 (5 bases). The CDR3 is made up of 13 amino acids. Germline V lookup: CDR1 SGHTA, CDR2 FQGNSA. The chain's CDR3 is CASSSGYQEAQYF. The CDR3 bases are TGTGCCAGCAGCTCGGGGTACCAAGAGGCCCAGTACTTC.

The CDR3 DNA reads as TGCGCCAGCAGCTTGTTCGGGGGGCCCTACAATGAGCAGTTCTTC. It yields the protein CASSLFGGPYNEQFF. The V and J genes are TRBV5-1 and TRBJ2-1; the D gene is possibly TRBD2 (7 bases). This CDR3 spans 15 amino acids. In germline, CDR1 is SGHRS, CDR2 YFSETQ. The ends were cut back, 1 base at V and 2 bases at J, with 10 bases in the middle. The complete variable domain, with remaining parts taken from reference TRBV5-1 and TRBJ2-1, reads KAGVTQTPRYLIKTRGQQVTLSCSPISGHRSVSWYQQTPGQGLQFLFEYFSETQRNKGNFPGRFSGRQFSNSRSEMNVSTLELGDSALYLCASSLFGGPYNEQFFGPGTRLTVL.

This chain links TRBV2 with TRBJ2-5; D is undetermined. This CDR3 is built from 14 residues. The V gene's germline CDR1 is SNHLY and CDR2 FYNNEI. Trimming left V 10 bases short and J 4 bases short, with 19 bases between. The CDR3 spells CATPGLGLRETQYF. The CDR3 bases are TGTGCCACCCCTGGCTTAGGGTTGAGAGAGACCCAGTACTTC.

The chain combines TRBV19 with TRBJ2-1, with D possibly called TRBD1 or TRBD2 (7 bases each). Looked up from germline, CDR1 is LNHDA and CDR2 is SQIVND (reference sequence). Trimming pared 4 bases from V and 6 bases from J, leaving 13 bases between. The CDR3 totals 14 residues. CDR3 loop: CASSTQGRVNEQFF. The CDR3 DNA reads as TGTGCCAGTAGTACACAGGGGAGGGTCAATGAGCAGTTCTTC.

The V gene is TRBV5-1, the J gene TRBJ2-3; the match to TRBD1 covers 9 bases. Germline V gives CDR1 SGHRS, CDR2 YFSETQ. Trimming cost V 4 bases and J 4 bases; bases outside gene matches: 10. This CDR3 spans 16 amino acids. This CDR3 is CASSTAGQGSADTQYF. In DNA, the CDR3 is TGCGCCAGCAGCACCGCGGGACAGGGATCGGCAGATACGCAGTATTTT.

The V gene is TRBV7-9, the J gene TRBJ2-1, with D maybe TRBD1 (5 bases). V gave up 5 bases and J gave up 0 bases, with 11 bases separating them. Germline lookup yields CDR1 SEHNR and CDR2 FQNEAQ (reference sequence). The CDR3 is made up of 15 amino acids. CDR3 protein: CASSETGSSYNEQFF. CDR3 DNA: TGTGCCAGCAGCGAAACAGGTAGCTCCTACAATGAGCAGTTCTTC.

The chain recombines TRBV19 with TRBJ2-2; TRBD2 matches at 9 bases. CDR3 size: 16 residues. V dropped 5 bases and J dropped 4; count of bases not matched to a gene: 8. CDR1 and CDR2 (germline): LNHDA, SQIVND (reference sequence). The CDR3 nucleotides read TGTGCCAGTAGTCTAGTAGCGGGGGTATTCACCGGGGAGCTGTTTTTT. Encoded protein: CASSLVAGVFTGELFF. Filled out from reference TRBV19 and TRBJ2-2, the complete variable domain reads DGGITQSPKYLFRKEGQNVTLSCEQNLNHDAMYWYRQDPGQGLRLIYYSQIVNDFQKGDIAEGYSVSREKKESFPLTVTSAQKNPTAFYLCASSLVAGVFTGELFFGEGSRLTVL.

V and J are TRBV6-1 and TRBJ2-3; 8 bases agree with TRBD2. There are 14 residues in the CDR3. Germline-derived CDR1 and CDR2 are MNHNS and SASEGT. Unmatched junction bases numbered 2, after V lost 2 bases and J lost 4 bases. The CDR3 here is CASSESGRPDTQYF. CDR3 coding DNA: TGTGCCAGCAGTGAAAGCGGGAGACCAGATACGCAGTATTTT.

The chain has TRBV11-2 and TRBJ2-5; no clear D. The V end lost 1 base, the J end lost 5 bases, and 14 bases lay between the germline ends. Per the germline V gene, CDR1 is SGHAT and CDR2 is FQNNGV. CDR3 length equals 15 residues. DNA of the CDR3: TGTGCCAGCAGCTTAGTGGGATCACGGCCGGAGACCCAGTACTTC. Translated, it gives CASSLVGSRPETQYF.

This rearrangement joins TRBV30 to TRBJ1-4, with D unclear. The CDR3 covers 11 residues. Germline V gene lookup returns CDR1 GTSNPN and CDR2 SVGIG (reference sequence). Trimming left V 5 bases short and J 5 bases short, with 6 bases between. The CDR3 DNA reads as TGTGCCTGGGAGAACAATGAAAAACTGTTTTTT. Protein sequence: CAWENNEKLFF.

In this sample, this clone turned up many times. The chain joins TRBV6-1 to TRBJ1-2, with unresolved D. Germline CDR1 MNHNS, CDR2 SASEGT. V was clipped by 1 base and J by 4 bases, with 10 bases between them. CDR3 length equals 14 residues. The DNA of the CDR3 is TGTGCCAGCAGTGAAGTTGGGTCTCCCTATGGCTACACCTTC. It yields the protein CASSEVGSPYGYTF.

V is TRBV3-1 (or the pseudogene TRBV3-2) and J is TRBJ2-7, with D hard to call. Germline V gene lookup returns CDR1 LGHDT and CDR2 YNNKEL (reference sequence). CDR3 size: 13 residues. V gave up 2 bases and J gave up 8 bases, with 13 bases separating them. CDR3 DNA: TGTGCCAGCAGCCAAAGAACGGATCGTCAGCAGTACTTC. It specifies CASSQRTDRQQYF.

CDR3 nucleotides: TGTGCCAGCAGTTTAGGGACAGGAGCCACCGGGGAGCTGTTTTTT. As protein: CASSLGTGATGELFF. This chain connects TRBV27 to TRBJ2-2; the match to TRBD1 covers 8 bases. The CDR3 is 15 amino acids. The germline CDR1 and CDR2 sequences are MNHEY and SMNVEV (reference sequence). With V trimmed by 2 bases and J by 4 bases, 3 bases remained unmatched.

This chain connects TRBV30 to TRBJ2-2; D gene ambiguous. This CDR3 is built from 12 residues. Trimming left V 5 bases short and J 1 base short, with 5 bases between. Germline V lookup: CDR1 GTSNPN, CDR2 SVGIG (reference sequence). The DNA for the CDR3 is TGTGCCTGGGGAAAGAACACCGGGGAGCTGTTTTTT. This gives the protein CAWGKNTGELFF.

CDR3 sequence: CAWSPRRVGNSPLHF. In nucleotides, the CDR3 is TGTGCCTGGAGTCCCCGGCGGGTGGGGAATTCACCCCTCCACTTT. V gene TRBV30 combines with J gene TRBJ1-6, with no clear D. The CDR3 extends over 15 amino acids. The ends were cut back, 2 bases at V and 7 bases at J, with 15 bases in the middle. The germline gives CDR1 GTSNPN, CDR2 SVGIG (reference sequence).

The rearrangement links TRBV9 to TRBJ2-5; 8 nucleotides align to TRBD1. The CDR3 totals 15 residues. Looked up from germline, CDR1 is SGDLS and CDR2 is YYNGEE. V was clipped by 0 bases and J by 5 bases; unmatched bases: 6. CDR3 in DNA: TGTGCCAGCAGCGTAGCTGGGACAGGACGGGAGACCCAGTACTTC. It is translated as CASSVAGTGRETQYF.

The J gene is TRBJ1-5, the V gene TRBV30; 7 positions match TRBD1. The V gene end was trimmed by 2 bases and the J gene end by 1 base; junction bases not matched to a gene: 5. Germline loops: CDR1 GTSNPN, CDR2 SVGIG (reference sequence). CDR3 length: 15 amino acids. CDR3 DNA sequence: TGTGCCTGGAGTCCGGGACAGACGAGCAATCAGCCCCAGCATTTT. It codes for CAWSPGQTSNQPQHF.

The rearrangement joins TRBV18 to TRBJ2-7; TRBD2 might be the D (5 bases). The CDR3 extends over 15 amino acids. Germline CDR1 is KGHSH and CDR2 is LQKENI. Trimming pared 0 bases from V and 4 bases from J, leaving 13 bases between. This CDR3 reads CASSPPRASVYEQYF. The CDR3 nucleotides are TGTGCCAGCTCACCACCGAGGGCTTCGGTATACGAGCAGTACTTC.

This clone was observed a single time. The chain is built from TRBV7-9 and TRBJ2-1; D is unresolved. The ends were cut back, 1 base at V and 7 bases at J, with 8 bases in the middle. Germline V gene sequence: CDR1 SEHNR, CDR2 FQNEAQ (reference sequence). There are 13 residues in the CDR3. CDR3 protein: CASSLDRWNEQFF. In nucleotides, the CDR3 is TGTGCCAGCAGCTTAGACCGATGGAATGAGCAGTTCTTC.

The chain joins TRBV12-3 or TRBV12-4 to TRBJ2-7; D is undetermined. The CDR3 consists of 11 residues. V was clipped by 3 bases and J by 5 bases, with 5 bases between them. In DNA, the CDR3 is TGTGCCAGCAGTTTTGGGAACGAGCAGTACTTC. Translation gives CASSFGNEQYF.

V and J are TRBV7-4 and TRBJ2-7; 9 positions agree with TRBD1. Germline-derived CDR1 and CDR2 are SGHVT and SQSDAQ. The V gene end was trimmed by 3 bases and the J gene end by 4 bases; junction bases not matched to a gene: 7. CDR3 length: 15 amino acids. For the CDR3, the DNA is TGTGCCAGCAGCTTCGGGACAGGGCGCCATTACGAGCAGTACTTC. This codes for CASSFGTGRHYEQYF. Complete variable domain (other parts from reference TRBV7-4 and TRBJ2-7): GAGVSQSPRYKVAKRGRDVALRCDSISGHVTLYWYRQTLGQGSEVLTYSQSDAQRDKSGRPSGRFSAERPERSVSTLKIQRTEQGDSAVYLCASSFGTGRHYEQYFGPGTRLTVT.

This clone was detected only a few times. The chain has TRBV9 and TRBJ2-3, with no clear D. CDR3 length: 12 amino acids. The germline V gene has CDR1 SGDLS and CDR2 YYNGEE. The V end was cut by 4 bases, the J end by 2 bases, with 5 bases between. The CDR3 loop reads CASSRVTDTQYF. The CDR3 DNA follows: TGTGCCAGCAGCAGGGTCACAGATACGCAGTATTTT. The full variable domain, rest sourced from reference TRBV9 and TRBJ2-3, is DSGVTQTPKHLITATGQRVTLRCSPRSGDLSVYWYQQSLDQGLQFLIQYYNGEERAKGNILERFSAQQFPDLHSELNLSSLELGDSALYFCASSRVTDTQYFGPGTRLTVL.